Listed below are T cell receptor beta chains from one sample, sequenced in a study of blood T cell repertoires in COVID-19. TCRdb's table, derived via immunoSEQ multiplex PCR, lists solely in-frame clones and lacks some. Among about 210,000 clones, approximately 80% were seen once, and the ten largest hold around 9.2%. The sequenced material came from PBMCs or T cells enriched from blood (not recorded which). The origin of the receptors is a man aged 40-55 years who had recovered from COVID-19. Both conserved end residues are trimmed from each CDR3.

V: TRBV7-3
J: TRBJ2-5
CDR3: ASSLKAGGRETQY

V: TRBV19
J: TRBJ2-3
CDR3: ASSFSMARSSDTQY

V: TRBV11-2
J: TRBJ2-3
CDR3: ASSLEFGGQGTDTQY

V: TRBV9
J: TRBJ2-3
CDR3: ASSSGGLGRWRLY

V: TRBV12-5
J: TRBJ1-2
CDR3: ASGSWDRGRYGYT

V: TRBV7-2
J: TRBJ2-3
CDR3: ASSMSGGIDTQY

V: TRBV3-1/TRBV3-2
J: TRBJ1-5
CDR3: ASSQKSVVQGRGQPQH

V: TRBV11-2
J: TRBJ2-2
CDR3: ASRRRTGTNTGELF

V: TRBV5-6
J: TRBJ2-1
CDR3: ASSPGTRSYNEQF

V: TRBV29-1
J: TRBJ2-1
CDR3: SVGLAGSSYNEQF

V: TRBV29-1
J: TRBJ2-5
CDR3: SVVVGGYQETQY

V: TRBV5-1
J: TRBJ1-6
CDR3: ASSLDSSVSPLH

V: TRBV5-1
J: TRBJ2-5
CDR3: ASSSSGRETQY

V: TRBV5-4
J: TRBJ2-5
CDR3: ASSLRTSGGGETQY

V: TRBV7-2
J: TRBJ2-1
CDR3: ASSHLGGTYNEQF

V: TRBV30
J: TRBJ1-1
CDR3: AWSWLRGGTEAF

V: TRBV10-3
J: TRBJ1-3
CDR3: AISAQGAGGNTIY

V: TRBV5-1
J: TRBJ1-1
CDR3: ASSPRGSDTEAF

V: TRBV19
J: TRBJ1-1
CDR3: ASSIGQNTEAF

V: TRBV4-1
J: TRBJ1-3
CDR3: ASSQDRAAGNTIY

V: TRBV7-6
J: TRBJ2-2
CDR3: ASSSSGGPTGELF

V: TRBV2
J: TRBJ2-5
CDR3: ASKTGNLQETQY

V: TRBV2
J: TRBJ2-2
CDR3: ASSEHWSSTGELF

V: TRBV11-2
J: TRBJ2-3
CDR3: ASSSPRGGLSDTQY

V: TRBV27
J: TRBJ1-5
CDR3: ASSSVNQPQH

V: TRBV4-1
J: TRBJ2-1
CDR3: ASSLSGTDSSYNEQF

V: TRBV7-9
J: TRBJ1-3
CDR3: ASSLRGQGDSGNTIY

V: TRBV24-1
J: TRBJ2-1
CDR3: ATSDLGVGRNEQF

V: TRBV20-1
J: TRBJ2-2
CDR3: SARGTSSFPGELF

V: TRBV3-1/TRBV3-2
J: TRBJ2-3
CDR3: ASSQGRGGDTQY

V: TRBV18
J: TRBJ1-1
CDR3: ASSPHPRGTEAF

V: TRBV4-1
J: TRBJ2-7
CDR3: ASSQAASGGFYEQY

V: TRBV19
J: TRBJ1-4
CDR3: ASSTTRGGGHNEKLF

V: TRBV5-4
J: TRBJ2-7
CDR3: ASSLTGKSSYEQY

V: TRBV2
J: TRBJ1-1
CDR3: ASILTGARVAEAF

V: TRBV30
J: TRBJ1-1
CDR3: AWSARLNTEAF

V: TRBV2
J: TRBJ2-1
CDR3: ASQGQEGWNEQF

V: TRBV19
J: TRBJ1-4
CDR3: ASSIGQGYEKLF

V: TRBV6-5
J: TRBJ2-5
CDR3: ASSRTGVGETQY

V: TRBV18
J: TRBJ1-1
CDR3: ASSPSGGNTEAF

V: TRBV4-2
J: TRBJ2-7
CDR3: ASSAGEGNYEQY

V: TRBV11-3
J: TRBJ1-4
CDR3: ASSLAGGEKLF

V: TRBV5-1
J: TRBJ2-7
CDR3: ASSSPRDREYEQY

V: TRBV6-2/TRBV6-3
J: TRBJ1-2
CDR3: ASSPRGQVSYGYT

V: TRBV10-3
J: TRBJ1-5
CDR3: AISESGLQGPWSYSNQPQH

V: TRBV5-1
J: TRBJ1-1
CDR3: ASWDTGGPQVAF

V: TRBV5-6
J: TRBJ2-7
CDR3: ASSRDPGPYEQY

V: TRBV6-5
J: TRBJ1-2
CDR3: ASSPGTGSLYGYT

V: TRBV5-1
J: TRBJ2-7
CDR3: ASSLGGQPSYEQY

V: TRBV5-1
J: TRBJ1-2
CDR3: ASRDRDVWYDYGYT

V: TRBV6-5
J: TRBJ2-7
CDR3: ASSYSAGGIYEQY

V: TRBV5-4
J: TRBJ2-7
CDR3: ASSPGGQVHSYEQY